This T cell receptor beta chain was identified during a study of CD8 T cells in Susac syndrome. V was shortened by 2 bases and J by 10 bases, with 9 bases between the two germline ends. Germline V gives CDR1 SGHTA, CDR2 FQGNSA. CDR3 length equals 12 residues. RNA totalling about 0.5 to 1 ug underwent reverse transcription with random hexamers. Using its own MiXCR run on the immunoSEQ multiplex PCR reads, TCRdb lists one record per CDR3 protein. The profile shows 92,000 or so distinct CDR3 sequences, 90% to 97% of them singletons. Specimen: CD8+ T cells from PBMCs. V and J are TRBV7-2 and TRBJ2-1; D remains unclear. This sequence was found in a human donor with Susac syndrome. The CDR3, as DNA: TGTGCCAGCAGCTTACACGGGCCCGAGCAGTTCTTC. The encoded protein is CASSLHGPEQFF.